This entry describes one TCR beta chain. The antigen remains undetermined. Profiled with immunoSEQ multiplex PCR; TCRdb holds only in-frame clones, not every one. In the table there are around 150,000 clones, 70% to 90% of which are singletons. These data are taken from a study of T cell responses to AZD1222 COVID-19 vaccine. The CDR3 sequence is 12 residues long. The V end was cut by 4 bases, the J end by 7 bases, with 8 bases between. In germline, CDR1 is ENHRY, CDR2 SYGVKD. Study findings and constraints: Vaccine-associated CD4 TCRs ranged over spike, dominating at 160-218 and 743-854.

Sequenced here: peripheral blood, sampled 28 days after the second dose of the MenACWY control vaccine. The TCR was taken from an adult who received the MenACWY meningococcal vaccine as a control. The V gene is TRBV10-3, the J gene TRBJ2-1; D perhaps matches TRBD1 (6 bases). The CDR3 nucleotides read TGTGCCATCAGTGGGGGGCTAAATGAGCAGTTCTTC. Protein product: CAISGGLNEQFF.